This TCR beta chain was documented in a study of OX40 agonist ivuxolimab in advanced cancers. This clone was seen only once. V was clipped by 2 bases and J by 2 bases, with 18 bases between them. This CDR3 spans 17 amino acids. Germline-derived CDR1 and CDR2 are MNHEY and SMNVEV (reference sequence). Repertoires were generated with immunoSEQ multiplex PCR, while TCRdb's copy carries only in-frame clones and drops some. The table shows about 98,000 clones, with roughly 87% occurring only once. This TCR was recovered from an adult with an advanced solid tumor such as melanoma, head and neck, liver or kidney cancer. The source was CD4+ or CD8+ T cells sorted from blood, collected in a trial of the OX40 agonist ivuxolimab. The V and J genes are TRBV27 and TRBJ1-2; weak D call: TRBD1 (5 bases). The DNA of the CDR3 is TGTGCCAGCAGTTTACTGGGGTTGGGTAGGGGCAACTATGGCTACACCTTC. As protein: CASSLLGLGRGNYGYTF.